This TCR beta chain was captured by sequencing in a study of blood T cell repertoires in COVID-19. Study overall: Sample material is recorded as cDNA or gDNA derived from T cells, B-cell-depleted T cells, or PBMCs.

In the study's own analysis: Nucleated cell counts were estimated from reference gene primer amplification. Sequencing was performed with immunoSEQ multiplex PCR; in TCRdb, only in-frame clones are kept and a portion is missing. D and trimming were read from the DNA, whereas the V and J calls and clone size are those reported in that table. The repertoire holds approximately 72,000 clones, with less than 85% as singletons. V was shortened by 1 base and J by 8 bases, with 8 bases between the two germline ends. This CDR3 contains 12 residues. Germline assignment: CDR1 GTSNPN and CDR2 SVGIG (reference sequence).

Sequencing used peripheral blood. The sequence was obtained from a woman over 75 with acute or convalescent COVID-19. The chain couples TRBV30 to TRBJ1-4; D remains ambiguous. The CDR3 DNA reads TGTGCCTGGAGTGCTAAGGAGGAAAAACTGTTTTTT. Protein sequence: CAWSAKEEKLFF.